This is a list of T cell receptor beta chains from one sample in a study of post-analysis software for immune sequencing data. TCRdb itself ran the PCR reads through MiXCR, one entry per CDR3 protein. Seen here are 820,000 or so distinct CDR3 sequences, under 70% observed once, and the top ten hold around 4.5%. Sequenced sample: blood. The receptor set was obtained from a girl aged 5 to 17 with multiple sclerosis. The CDR3 runs from the conserved cysteine through the conserved F or W. The order of the fields is J gene, clone size, V gene, CDR3 protein. Clone size appears in some rows only: once, few, many, or a class for an expanded clone.

TRBJ2-3,-,TRBV7-2,CASSLGLAGDTDAQYF
TRBJ2-1,few,TRBV10-3,CAISESRGGRGNEQFF
TRBJ2-3,-,TRBV6-5,CASSPGFTDTQYF
TRBJ2-3,-,TRBV20-1,CSARDYIGTRTDTQYF
TRBJ1-1,-,TRBV29-1,CSGKGLSMNTEAFF
TRBJ2-1,-,TRBV29-1,CSIRTGVDEQFF
TRBJ2-1,once,TRBV20-1,CSAPDSVYNEQFF
TRBJ2-1,once,TRBV7-9,CASSLAVLDPKVNEQFF
TRBJ1-4,-,TRBV4-1,CASSLPPDQGATNEKLFF
TRBJ1-2,few,TRBV29-1,CSVAREPAYGYTF
TRBJ1-1,-,TRBV9,CASSVGGRGGLNTEAFF
TRBJ2-7,-,TRBV5-1,CASSYDSVYEQYF
TRBJ2-3,-,TRBV12-3/TRBV12-4,CASSMTGSDTQYF
TRBJ1-1,-,TRBV29-1,CSVVGTLGAFF
TRBJ2-7,-,TRBV20-1,CSARASLYEQYF
TRBJ2-1,-,TRBV4-1,CASSQDWGLASGNEQFF
TRBJ1-2,-,TRBV5-1,CASSLAKGGNYGYTF
TRBJ1-2,-,TRBV12-3/TRBV12-4,CASTVGDRVWYGYTF
TRBJ2-7,-,TRBV7-6,CASSLALDAYEQYF
TRBJ2-3,-,TRBV6-1,CASSEGVSGVGDTQYF
TRBJ2-5,-,TRBV20-1,CSARRKGTSGITQETQYF
TRBJ2-3,once,TRBV12-3/TRBV12-4,CASSLMLAEISTDTRYF
TRBJ2-3,-,TRBV12-5,CASRRETTADTQYF
TRBJ2-1,-,TRBV6-6,CASSPALGQEDYNEQFF
TRBJ2-1,-,TRBV12-3/TRBV12-4,CASIPGRRSSYNEQFF
TRBJ1-1,-,TRBV5-1,CASSFGKGGIGTEAFF
TRBJ1-2,-,TRBV14,CASSQTGQGYYGYTF
TRBJ2-5,-,TRBV4-1,CASSPRDRLGQQETQYF
TRBJ2-5,-,TRBV7-7,CASSRGIQETQYF
TRBJ2-7,-,TRBV6-2/TRBV6-3,CASSHPLGRREYF
TRBJ1-2,-,TRBV12-5,CASGLPTGPARQYGYTF
TRBJ1-1,-,TRBV11-2,CASSLSTATEAFF
TRBJ2-4,few,TRBV6-5,CASSYSWSVAKNIQYF
TRBJ1-1,-,TRBV5-1,CASFETNMNTEAFF
TRBJ1-2,few,TRBV12-3/TRBV12-4,CASSRTLDFYGYTF
TRBJ1-1,-,TRBV30,CAWSGLGTEAFF
TRBJ1-2,few,TRBV9,CASSVYSGQSANYGYTF
TRBJ2-7,-,TRBV7-9,CASSTETNYEQYF
TRBJ1-2,-,TRBV12-3/TRBV12-4,CASRTIRDRGRFAFDGYTF
TRBJ2-3,few,TRBV25-1,CASSEWVGGGLGDTQYF
TRBJ1-2,-,TRBV2,CASSGQKTYGYTF
TRBJ2-5,once,TRBV5-1,CASSLVGRGQEETQYF
TRBJ2-3,-,TRBV5-1,CASSFSPSDTQYF
TRBJ2-3,-,TRBV5-1,CASSAESDTQYF
TRBJ2-1,-,TRBV4-1,CASSLGLAGSSYNERFF
TRBJ1-1,-,TRBV6-5,CASSYFSGTGTNTEAFF
TRBJ2-3,-,TRBV2,CASSAPGQRYTQYF
TRBJ1-6,-,TRBV11-2,CASSLLDSPLHF
TRBJ2-5,few,TRBV20-1,CSARTGETQYF
TRBJ2-1,few,TRBV29-1,CSAPGQGFEQFF
TRBJ2-3,few,TRBV29-1,CSVLMRGSTDTQYF
TRBJ2-3,-,TRBV3-1,CASSQDTYTMGTQYF
TRBJ2-3,-,TRBV5-1,CASSYPGADTQYF
TRBJ2-7,few,TRBV27,CASRQRWGQNPYEQYF
TRBJ2-7,once,TRBV5-1,CASSLAGLGGSSYEQYF
TRBJ2-4,-,TRBV29-1,CSVGPPAGAGQYF
TRBJ2-6,-,TRBV2,CASADSGANVLTF
TRBJ2-3,few,TRBV4-1,CASSPPGLRTDTQYF
TRBJ1-1,few,TRBV6-5,CASRTSGTEAFF